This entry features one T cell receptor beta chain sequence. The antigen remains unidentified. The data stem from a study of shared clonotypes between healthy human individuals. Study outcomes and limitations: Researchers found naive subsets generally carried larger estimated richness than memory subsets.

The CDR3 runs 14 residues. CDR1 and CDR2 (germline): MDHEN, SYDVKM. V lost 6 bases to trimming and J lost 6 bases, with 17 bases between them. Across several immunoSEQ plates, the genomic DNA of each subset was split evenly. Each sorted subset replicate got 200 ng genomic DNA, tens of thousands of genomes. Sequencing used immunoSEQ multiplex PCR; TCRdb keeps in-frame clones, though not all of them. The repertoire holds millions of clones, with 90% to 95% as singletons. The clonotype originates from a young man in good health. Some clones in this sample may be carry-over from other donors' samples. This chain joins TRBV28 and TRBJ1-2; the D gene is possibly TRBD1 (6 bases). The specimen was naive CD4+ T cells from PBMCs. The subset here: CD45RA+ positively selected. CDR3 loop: CASRTTGTKNGYTF. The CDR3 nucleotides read TGTGCCAGCAGGACCACAGGGACCAAGAATGGCTACACCTTC.